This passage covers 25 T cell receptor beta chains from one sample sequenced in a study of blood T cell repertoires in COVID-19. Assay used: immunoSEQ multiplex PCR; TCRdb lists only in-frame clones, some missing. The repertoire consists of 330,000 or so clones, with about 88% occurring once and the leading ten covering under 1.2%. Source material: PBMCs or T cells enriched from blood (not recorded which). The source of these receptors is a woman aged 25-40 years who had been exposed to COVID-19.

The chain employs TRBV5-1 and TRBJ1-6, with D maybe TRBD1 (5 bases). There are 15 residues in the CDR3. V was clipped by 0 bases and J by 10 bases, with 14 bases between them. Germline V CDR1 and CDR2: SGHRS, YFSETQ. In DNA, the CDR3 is TGCGCCAGCAGCTTGGCGGACGGGACTGGATCACCCCTCCACTTT. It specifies CASSLADGTGSPLHF. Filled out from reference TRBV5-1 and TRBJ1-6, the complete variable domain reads KAGVTQTPRYLIKTRGQQVTLSCSPISGHRSVSWYQQTPGQGLQFLFEYFSETQRNKGNFPGRFSGRQFSNSRSEMNVSTLELGDSALYLCASSLADGTGSPLHFGNGTRLTVT.

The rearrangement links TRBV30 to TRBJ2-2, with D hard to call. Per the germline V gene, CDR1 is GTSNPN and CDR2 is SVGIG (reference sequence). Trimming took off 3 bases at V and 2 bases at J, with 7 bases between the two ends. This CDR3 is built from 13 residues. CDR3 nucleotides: TGTGCCTGGAGCGGAGTAAACACCGGGGAGCTGTTTTTT. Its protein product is CAWSGVNTGELFF. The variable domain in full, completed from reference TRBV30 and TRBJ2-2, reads SQTIHQWPATLVQPVGSPLSLECTVEGTSNPNLYWYRQAAGRGLQLLFYSVGIGQISSEVPQNLSASRPQDRQFILSSKKLLLSDSGFYLCAWSGVNTGELFFGEGSRLTVL.

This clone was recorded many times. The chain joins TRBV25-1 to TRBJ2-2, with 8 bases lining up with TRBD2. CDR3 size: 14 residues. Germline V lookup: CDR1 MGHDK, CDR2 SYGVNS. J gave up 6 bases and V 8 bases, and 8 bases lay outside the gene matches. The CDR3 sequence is CASGNRAGAGELFF. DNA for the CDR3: TGTGCCAGCGGGAATAGAGCGGGGGCCGGGGAGCTGTTTTTT.

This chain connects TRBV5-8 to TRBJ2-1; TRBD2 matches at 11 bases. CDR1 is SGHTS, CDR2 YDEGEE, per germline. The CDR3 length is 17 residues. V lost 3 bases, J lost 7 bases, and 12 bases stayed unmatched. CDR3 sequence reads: CASSSPSTSGRGNEQFF. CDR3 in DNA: TGTGCCAGCAGCTCCCCTTCCACTAGCGGGAGAGGTAATGAGCAGTTCTTC.

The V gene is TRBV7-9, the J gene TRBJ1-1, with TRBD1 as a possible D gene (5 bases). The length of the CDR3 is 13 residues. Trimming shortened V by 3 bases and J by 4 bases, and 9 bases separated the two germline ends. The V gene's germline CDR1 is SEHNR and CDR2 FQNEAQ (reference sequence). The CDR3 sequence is CASSFGASTEAFF. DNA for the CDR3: TGTGCCAGCAGCTTTGGGGCGTCCACTGAAGCTTTCTTT.

The CDR3 DNA sequence: TGTGCCAGCAGCCATGGACAGTCCTACGAGCAGTACTTC. Its protein product is CASSHGQSYEQYF. V and J are TRBV3-1 (or the pseudogene TRBV3-2) and TRBJ2-7, with D perhaps TRBD1 (6 bases). Trimming stripped 3 bases from V and 1 base from J, with 7 bases between. CDR3 size: 13 residues. Germline-derived CDR1 and CDR2 are LGHDT and YNNKEL (reference sequence).

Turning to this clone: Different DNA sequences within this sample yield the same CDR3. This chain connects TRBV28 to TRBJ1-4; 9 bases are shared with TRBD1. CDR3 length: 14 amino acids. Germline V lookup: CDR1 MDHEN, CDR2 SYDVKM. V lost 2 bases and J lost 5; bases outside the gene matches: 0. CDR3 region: CASSLGTGNEKLFF. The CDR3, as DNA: TGTGCCAGCAGTTTAGGGACAGGGAATGAAAAACTGTTTTTT.

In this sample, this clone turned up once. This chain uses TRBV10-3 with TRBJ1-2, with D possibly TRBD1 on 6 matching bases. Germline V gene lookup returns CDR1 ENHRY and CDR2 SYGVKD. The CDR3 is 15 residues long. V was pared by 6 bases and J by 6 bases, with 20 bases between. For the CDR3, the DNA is TGTGCCATCAGCGCCTCGGACAGTTTCCTCGATGGCTACACCTTC. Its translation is CAISASDSFLDGYTF.

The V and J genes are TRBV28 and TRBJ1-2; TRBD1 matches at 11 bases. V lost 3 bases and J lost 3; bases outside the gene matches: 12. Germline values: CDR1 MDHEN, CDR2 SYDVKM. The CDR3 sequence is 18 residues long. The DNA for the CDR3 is TGTGCCAGCAGTTTTGGGGGATGGACAGGGGGCTTGGACTATGGCTACACCTTC. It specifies CASSFGGWTGGLDYGYTF.

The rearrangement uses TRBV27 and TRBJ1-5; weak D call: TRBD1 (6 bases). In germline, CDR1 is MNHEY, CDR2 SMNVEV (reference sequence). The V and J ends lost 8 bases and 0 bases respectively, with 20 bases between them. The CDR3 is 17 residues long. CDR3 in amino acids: CASGARPGVYSNQPQHF. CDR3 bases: TGTGCCAGCGGAGCCCGTCCAGGGGTATATAGCAATCAGCCCCAGCATTTT.

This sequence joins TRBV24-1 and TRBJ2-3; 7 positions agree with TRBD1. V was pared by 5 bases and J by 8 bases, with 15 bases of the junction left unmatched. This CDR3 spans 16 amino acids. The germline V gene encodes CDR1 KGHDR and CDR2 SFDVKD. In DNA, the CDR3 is TGTGCCACCAGTGCCCCGGCAGGCCAGGGGGTAGGTACGCAGTATTTT. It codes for CATSAPAGQGVGTQYF.

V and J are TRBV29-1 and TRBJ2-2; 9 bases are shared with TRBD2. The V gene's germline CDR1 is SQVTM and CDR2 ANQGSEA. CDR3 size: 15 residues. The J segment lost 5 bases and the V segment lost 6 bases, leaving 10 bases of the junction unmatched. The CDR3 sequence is CSVLGGGRVTGELFF. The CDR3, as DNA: TGCAGCGTCCTCGGGGGCGGGAGGGTGACCGGGGAGCTGTTTTTT.

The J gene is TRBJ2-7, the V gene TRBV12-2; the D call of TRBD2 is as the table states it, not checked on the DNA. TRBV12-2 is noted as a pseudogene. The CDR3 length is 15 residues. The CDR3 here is CASRLCREGSREQYF. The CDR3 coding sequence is TGTGCAAGTCGCTTATGCCGGGAAGGGTCGCGGGAGCAGTACTTC.

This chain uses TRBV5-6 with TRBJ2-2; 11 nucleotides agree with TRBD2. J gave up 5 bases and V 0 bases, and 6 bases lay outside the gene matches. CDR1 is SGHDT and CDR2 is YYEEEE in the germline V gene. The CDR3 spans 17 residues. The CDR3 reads CASSLVAGGPGTGELFF. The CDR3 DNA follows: TGTGCCAGCAGCTTGGTAGCGGGAGGGCCAGGGACCGGGGAGCTGTTTTTT.

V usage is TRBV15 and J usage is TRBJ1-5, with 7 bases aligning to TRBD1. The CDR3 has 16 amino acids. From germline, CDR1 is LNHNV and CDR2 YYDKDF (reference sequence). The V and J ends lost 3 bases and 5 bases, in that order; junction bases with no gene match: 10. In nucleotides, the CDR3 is TGTGCCACCAGCAGGGTTTCCGGGACAGTCGATCAGCCCCAGCATTTT. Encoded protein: CATSRVSGTVDQPQHF.

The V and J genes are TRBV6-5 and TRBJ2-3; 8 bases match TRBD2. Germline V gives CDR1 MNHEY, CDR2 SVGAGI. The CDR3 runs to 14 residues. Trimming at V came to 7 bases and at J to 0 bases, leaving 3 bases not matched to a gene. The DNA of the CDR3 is TGTGCCAGCACCCTAGCGGGTAGCACAGATACGCAGTATTTT. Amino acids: CASTLAGSTDTQYF.

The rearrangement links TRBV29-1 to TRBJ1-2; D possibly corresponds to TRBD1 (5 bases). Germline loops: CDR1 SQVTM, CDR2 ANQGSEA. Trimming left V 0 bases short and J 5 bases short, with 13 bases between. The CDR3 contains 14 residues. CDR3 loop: CSVEDQWGVYGYTF. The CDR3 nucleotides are TGCAGCGTTGAAGATCAATGGGGGGTGTATGGCTACACCTTC.

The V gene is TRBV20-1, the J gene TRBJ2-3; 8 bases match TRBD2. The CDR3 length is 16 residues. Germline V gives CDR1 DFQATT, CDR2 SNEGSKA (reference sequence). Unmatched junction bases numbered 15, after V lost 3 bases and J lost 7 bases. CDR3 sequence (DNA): TGCAGTGCTAGTGAAGGGCCCAGCGGGAGAGCCTATACGCAGTATTTT. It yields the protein CSASEGPSGRAYTQYF.

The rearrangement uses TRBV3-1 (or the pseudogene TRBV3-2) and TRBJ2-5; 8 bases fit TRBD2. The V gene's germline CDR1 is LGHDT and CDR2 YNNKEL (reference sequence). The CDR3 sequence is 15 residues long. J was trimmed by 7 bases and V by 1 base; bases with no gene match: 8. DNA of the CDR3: TGTGCCAGCAGCCAAGGCCTGGGACTAGAGTGGACCCAGTACTTC. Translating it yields CASSQGLGLEWTQYF.

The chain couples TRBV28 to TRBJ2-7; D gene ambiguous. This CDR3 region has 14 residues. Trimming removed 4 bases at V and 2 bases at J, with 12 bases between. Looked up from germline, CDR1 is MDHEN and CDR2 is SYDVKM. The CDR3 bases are TGTGCCAGCAGTTCAAAAGCTGTACCCTACGAGCAGTACTTC. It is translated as CASSSKAVPYEQYF.

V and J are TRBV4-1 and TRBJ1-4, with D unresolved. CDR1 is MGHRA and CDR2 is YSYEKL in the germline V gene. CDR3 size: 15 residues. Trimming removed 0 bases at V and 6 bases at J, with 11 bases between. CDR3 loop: CASSQDGGLDEKLFF. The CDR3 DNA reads TGCGCCAGCAGCCAAGACGGCGGGTTGGATGAAAAACTGTTTTTT.

Written as DNA, the CDR3 is TGTGCCAGCAGTGAATCAGGGGGCTCTGGAAACACCATATATTTT. Translation gives CASSESGGSGNTIYF. The chain employs TRBV25-1 and TRBJ1-3; TRBD1 matches at 7 bases. The germline V gene encodes CDR1 MGHDK and CDR2 SYGVNS. This CDR3 spans 15 amino acids. Trimming cost V 1 base and J 0 bases; bases outside gene matches: 0. Drawing the rest from reference TRBV25-1 and TRBJ1-3, the complete variable domain is EADIYQTPRYLVIGTGKKITLECSQTMGHDKMYWYQQDPGMELHLIHYSYGVNSTEKGDLSSESTVSRIRTEHFPLTLESARPSHTSQYLCASSESGGSGNTIYFGEGSWLTVV.

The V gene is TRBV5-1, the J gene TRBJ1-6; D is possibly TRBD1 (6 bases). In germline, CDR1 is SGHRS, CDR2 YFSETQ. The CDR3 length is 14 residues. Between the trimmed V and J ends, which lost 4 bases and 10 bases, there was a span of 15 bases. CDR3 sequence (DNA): TGCGCCAGCAGCCCCCAGGGAACAGGGTCACCCCTCCACTTT. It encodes CASSPQGTGSPLHF.

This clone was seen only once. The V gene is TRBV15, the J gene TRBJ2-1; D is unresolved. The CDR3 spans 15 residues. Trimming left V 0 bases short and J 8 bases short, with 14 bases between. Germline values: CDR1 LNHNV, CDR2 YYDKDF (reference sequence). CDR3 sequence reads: CATSRDFRPGDEQFF. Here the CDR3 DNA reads TGTGCCACCAGCAGAGATTTCCGGCCAGGCGATGAGCAGTTCTTC.

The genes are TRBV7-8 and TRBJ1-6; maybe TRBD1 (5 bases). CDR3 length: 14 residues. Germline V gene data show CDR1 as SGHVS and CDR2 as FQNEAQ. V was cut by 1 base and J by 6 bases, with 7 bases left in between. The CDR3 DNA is TGTGCCAGCAGCTTAGGACAGACTAATTCACCCCTCCACTTT. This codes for CASSLGQTNSPLHF.